These 27 T cell receptor beta chains share one sample of origin, sequenced in a study of blood T cells in healthy people across ages. Together with a sample-barcoded 5' primer, a J-beta primer mix was included in a second PCR lasting about 7 to 11 cycles. Via MiXCR, TCRdb re-called the 5' RACE reads, giving one row per CDR3 protein. The repertoire consists of about 650,000 distinct CDR3 sequences, with approximately 52% occurring once and the leading ten covering about 13%. The sample was blood. Receptors originate from an elderly woman in good health.

This clonotype was counted at least ten times. The V call is TRBV12-3 or TRBV12-4, the J call TRBJ2-3, with D possibly called TRBD1 or TRBD2 (5 bases each). V dropped 6 bases and J dropped 3 bases, with 16 bases sitting between them. There are 15 residues in the CDR3. CDR3 loop: CASRQEGRATDTQYF. In DNA form, the CDR3 reads TGTGCCAGCAGACAAGAGGGACGGGCGACAGATACGCAGTATTTT.

The sample holds one count of this clonotype. The chain couples TRBV25-1 to TRBJ1-2, with a weak D call TRBD1 (6 bases). This CDR3 has 17 amino acids. Trimming shortened V by 4 bases and J by 4 bases, and 22 bases separated the two germline ends. CDR1 and CDR2 (germline): MGHDK, SYGVNS. The CDR3 loop is CASSATGFQWGLYGYTF. The CDR3 nucleotides are TGTGCCAGCAGTGCTACAGGGTTTCAATGGGGCCTCTATGGCTACACCTTC.

Remarks on this clonotype: An end of the junction does not agree with germline; a read error may underlie this. The chain employs TRBV20-1 and TRBJ2-7, with a tentative D call TRBD2 (6 bases). The V gene's germline CDR1 is DFQATT and CDR2 SNEGSKA (reference sequence). The CDR3 has 18 residues. Here the CDR3 DNA reads TGCAGTGCTCGATACAACCTAGTGGGGGGATTCATATCCTCCGAGCAGTACTTC. It codes for CSARYNLVGGFISSEQYF.

This clonotype was recorded many times. The chain couples TRBV28 to TRBJ2-5; no definite D call. Trimming left V 2 bases short and J 2 bases short, with 3 bases between. Germline V CDR1 and CDR2: MDHEN, SYDVKM. The CDR3 length is 12 residues. CDR3 amino acids: CASSLEQETQYF. The DNA of the CDR3 is TGTGCCAGCAGTTTAGAACAAGAGACCCAGTACTTC.

A remark on this clonotype: At one boundary the junction diverges from the germline segment, which might be a read error. The CDR3 loop reads CASRQGAYGHTF. The CDR3 DNA is TGTGCCAGCAGGCAGGGGGCTTATGGCCACACCTTC. V usage is TRBV12-3 or TRBV12-4 and J usage is TRBJ1-2, with 8 bases aligning to TRBD1. The CDR3 is made up of 12 amino acids.

About this clonotype: The junction differs from germline at one of its ends, possibly a read error. V gene TRBV5-1 combines with J gene TRBJ2-7; D uncertain. From germline, CDR1 is SGHRS and CDR2 YFSETQ. This CDR3 spans 14 amino acids. The CDR3 spells CASSLDADAYERYF. CDR3 in DNA: TGCGCCAGCAGCTTGGACGCAGACGCCTACGAGCGGTACTTC.

Ten or more counts support this clonotype. The chain recombines TRBV4-2 with TRBJ2-1, with 7 bases identical to TRBD2. The trim removed 4 bases at V and 4 bases at J, leaving 10 bases unmatched. The CDR3 is made up of 16 amino acids. Germline V gene sequence: CDR1 LGHNA, CDR2 YNFKEQ. The CDR3, as DNA: TGTGCCAGCAGCCGCTCCTTGGCTAGCGGTTACAATGAGCAGTTCTTC. This codes for CASSRSLASGYNEQFF.

CDR3 protein: CASQTGTFYEQYF. CDR3 nucleotide sequence: TGTGCCAGCCAAACTGGGACATTCTACGAGCAGTACTTC. The chain joins TRBV2 to TRBJ2-7; perhaps TRBD1 as D (6 bases). V dropped 8 bases and J dropped 3 bases, with 14 bases sitting between them. Germline V gives CDR1 SNHLY, CDR2 FYNNEI. The CDR3 has 13 residues.

The rearrangement links TRBV25-1 to TRBJ2-1; perhaps D is TRBD1 or TRBD2 (5 bases each). Germline CDR1 reads MGHDK; CDR2 reads SYGVNS. Trimming removed 1 base from V and 7 bases from J, with 20 bases in between. CDR3 length equals 17 residues. The CDR3 DNA reads as TGTGCCAGCAGTGAATCGGTAGGGGACCTCCGCAGGAATGAGCAGTTCTTC. Its protein product is CASSESVGDLRRNEQFF.

This clonotype was detected only once. The chain links TRBV6-5 to TRBJ1-1; D unresolved. Germline CDR1 and CDR2: MNHEY and SVGAGI. V was trimmed by 2 bases and J by 4 bases, leaving 8 bases between them. The CDR3 consists of 13 residues. CDR3 in DNA: TGTGCCAGCAGTTACCCTCCAGCCACTGAAGCTTTCTTT. Its translation is CASSYPPATEAFF.

The chain employs TRBV6-5 and TRBJ2-1, with D perhaps matching TRBD2 (5 bases). V lost 2 bases and J 0 bases, leaving 11 bases between the germline ends. CDR1 and CDR2 (germline): MNHEY, SVGAGI. The length of the CDR3 is 16 residues. CDR3 loop: CASSYDYLSSYNEQFF. The CDR3, as DNA: TGTGCCAGCAGTTACGACTATCTGAGCTCCTACAATGAGCAGTTCTTC.

The rearrangement links TRBV27 to TRBJ1-2, with 10 bases fitting TRBD1. V lost 8 bases, J lost 7 bases, and 7 bases stayed unmatched. This CDR3 region has 13 residues. Germline-derived CDR1 and CDR2 are MNHEY and SMNVEV (reference sequence). In DNA, the CDR3 is TGTGCCAGCGGTAGGACAGGGGGTACTGGCTACACCTTC. It specifies CASGRTGGTGYTF.

The chain recombines TRBV9 with TRBJ2-5; 14 nucleotides match TRBD2. V shed 0 bases and J 4 bases; nucleotides not matched to a gene: 2. The CDR3 is made up of 16 amino acids. Looked up from germline, CDR1 is SGDLS and CDR2 is YYNGEE. CDR3 protein: CASSVGLAGGGETQYF. CDR3 DNA sequence: TGTGCCAGCAGCGTAGGACTAGCGGGAGGGGGAGAGACCCAGTACTTC.

This clonotype was observed a handful of times. The rearrangement uses TRBV18 and TRBJ2-1; 7 bases align to TRBD2. Germline trimming cut 2 bases from V and 7 bases from J; bases unmatched to any gene: 11. CDR3 length: 16 residues. Germline V gene data show CDR1 as KGHSH and CDR2 as LQKENI. CDR3 protein: CASSPLGLAARNEQFF. The DNA of the CDR3 is TGTGCCAGCTCACCATTAGGGCTAGCGGCGAGGAATGAGCAGTTCTTC.

As regards this clonotype: Possible read error: a much larger clone is one base away. This chain joins TRBV6-5 and TRBJ2-4; D may be TRBD2 (5 bases). The CDR3 loop spans 15 amino acids. V was shortened by 2 bases and J by 0 bases, with 8 bases between the two germline ends. Per the germline V gene, CDR1 is MNHEY and CDR2 is SVGAGI. CDR3 region: CASSYAGKAKNIQYF. Written as DNA, the CDR3 is TGTGCCAGCAGTTACGCGGGTAAAGCCAAAAACATTCAGTACTTC.

In the case of this clonotype: This may be a read error: a much more frequent sequence differs by one nucleotide. V and J are TRBV7-2 and TRBJ2-4; 8 positions match TRBD2. Per germline, CDR1 SGHTA and CDR2 FQGNSA. This CDR3 is 15 amino acids long. V shed 7 bases and J 3 bases; nucleotides not matched to a gene: 8. Here the CDR3 DNA reads TGTGCCAGCATGCCGGGGGGGAAGGGCAAAAACATTCAGTACTTC. It is translated as CASMPGGKGKNIQYF.

Points on this clonotype: Germline is not matched at one junction end, which may reflect a read error. The J gene is TRBJ2-4, the V gene TRBV10-3; 7 nucleotides match TRBD1. The V gene's germline CDR1 is ENHRY and CDR2 SYGVKD. The CDR3 loop spans 18 amino acids. CDR3 amino acids: CAISELKQGNAAKNIQYF. CDR3 sequence (DNA): TGCGCCATCAGTGAACTAAAACAGGGGAACGCAGCCAAAAACATTCAGTACTTC.

The chain combines TRBV6-2 or TRBV6-3 with TRBJ1-2, with 10 bases matching TRBD1. From germline, CDR1 is MNHEY and CDR2 SVGEGT. Trimming took 6 bases from V and 6 from J; bases not matched to a gene: 4. The CDR3 is made up of 13 amino acids. The DNA for the CDR3 is TGTGCCAGCAGATCCGGGACAGGGGATGGCTACACCTTC. Translated: CASRSGTGDGYTF.

This clonotype has only a few counts. The gene calls are TRBV12-3 or TRBV12-4 and TRBJ2-3; D gene unclear. This CDR3 region has 14 residues. The V end was cut by 6 bases, the J end by 0 bases, with 10 bases between. This CDR3 reads CASRGTSSTDTQYF. The CDR3 DNA is TGTGCCAGCAGGGGAACCTCTAGCACAGATACGCAGTATTTT.

This clonotype has ten or more counts. The chain couples TRBV5-1 to TRBJ2-1; a possible D gene is TRBD2 (5 bases). The V gene lost 4 bases and the J gene lost 5 bases, with 16 bases spanning the gap. The CDR3 consists of 15 residues. CDR1 SGHRS and CDR2 YFSETQ come from the germline V gene. The CDR3 bases are TGCGCCAGCAGCCCGACGGCGACGGGGAACAATGAGCAGTTCTTC. Protein sequence: CASSPTATGNNEQFF.

This clonotype was observed once. This chain links TRBV25-1 with TRBJ2-5; TRBD2 aligns across 9 bases. The assigned J gene may be wrong: the sequence end matches TRBJ2-7 better. Germline values: CDR1 MGHDK, CDR2 SYGVNS. This CDR3 spans 18 amino acids. The DNA of the CDR3 is TGTGCCAGCAGTTTATCCCTAGGGGCGGGAGGGAAAAGGGACGAGCAGTACTTC. Amino acids: CASSLSLGAGGKRDEQYF.

The table lists this clonotype with many counts. The rearrangement links TRBV29-1 to TRBJ2-3; D possibly corresponds to TRBD1 (5 bases). This CDR3 contains 12 residues. V lost 6 bases to trimming and J lost 4 bases, with 11 bases between them. Germline V gene sequence: CDR1 SQVTM, CDR2 ANQGSEA. CDR3 coding DNA: TGCAGCGTCAAAAGGGGCGCAGATACGCAGTATTTT. Protein: CSVKRGADTQYF.

The rearrangement uses TRBV20-1 and TRBJ1-2; no definite D call. Germline CDR1 DFQATT, CDR2 SNEGSKA (reference sequence). The CDR3 loop spans 14 amino acids. V gave up 6 bases and J gave up 8 bases, with 22 bases separating them. The CDR3 sequence is CSASGSPVGGGYTF. In nucleotides, the CDR3 is TGCAGTGCCTCGGGATCCCCTGTCGGAGGAGGCTACACCTTC.

A word on this clonotype: One end of the junction varies from germline; a read error may be responsible. The DNA for the CDR3 is TGCAGCGCCCCACGGTCCGGGGGCGCCACTGTAGCTTTCTTT. Amino acids: CSAPRSGGATVAFF. The chain joins TRBV29-1 to TRBJ1-1; possibly TRBD1 for D (6 bases). Germline CDR1 reads SQVTM; CDR2 reads ANQGSEA. This CDR3 contains 14 residues.

In regard to this clonotype: A much larger clone lies one base from this, so it may be a read error. The rearrangement links TRBV7-8 to TRBJ2-1; D is ambiguous. The CDR3 extends over 12 amino acids. Germline V gives CDR1 SGHVS, CDR2 FQNEAQ. This CDR3 is CAGSLVLGKQFF. DNA for the CDR3: TGTGCCGGCAGCTTAGTACTCGGTAAGCAGTTCTTC.

The rearrangement joins TRBV6-5 to TRBJ2-2, with D possibly TRBD2 on 7 matching bases. The V end was cut by 8 bases, the J end by 0 bases, with 16 bases between. The length of the CDR3 is 16 residues. The V gene's germline CDR1 is MNHEY and CDR2 SVGAGI. This CDR3 reads CASLAGGPPNTGELFF. The CDR3 bases are TGTGCCAGCTTGGCCGGGGGGCCCCCGAACACCGGGGAGCTGTTTTTT.

The rearrangement uses TRBV5-1 and TRBJ1-2; D possibly corresponds to TRBD1 (5 bases). CDR3 length equals 15 residues. Trimming removed 3 bases at V and 4 bases at J, with 16 bases between. Germline values: CDR1 SGHRS, CDR2 YFSETQ. CDR3 sequence: CASSYDGRGTYGYTF. For the CDR3, the DNA is TGCGCCAGCAGCTACGACGGTCGGGGGACCTATGGCTACACCTTC.